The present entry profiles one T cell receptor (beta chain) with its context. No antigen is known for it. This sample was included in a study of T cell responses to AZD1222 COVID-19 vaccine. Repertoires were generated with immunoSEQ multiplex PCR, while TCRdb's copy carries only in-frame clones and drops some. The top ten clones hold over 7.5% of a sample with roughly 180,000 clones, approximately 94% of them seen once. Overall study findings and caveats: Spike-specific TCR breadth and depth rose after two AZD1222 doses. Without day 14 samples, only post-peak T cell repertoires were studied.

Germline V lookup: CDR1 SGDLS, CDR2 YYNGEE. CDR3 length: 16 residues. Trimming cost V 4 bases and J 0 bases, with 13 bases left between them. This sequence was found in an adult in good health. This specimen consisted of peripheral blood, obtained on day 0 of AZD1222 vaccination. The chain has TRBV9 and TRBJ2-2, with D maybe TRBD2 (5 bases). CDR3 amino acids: CASSILAVANTGELFF. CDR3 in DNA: TGTGCCAGCAGCATCCTAGCAGTAGCGAACACCGGGGAGCTGTTTTTT.